Presented here are 15 T cell receptor beta chains from one specimen sequenced in a study of T cells after yellow fever vaccination. TCRdb re-called the 5' RACE reads through MiXCR, storing one row per CDR3 protein. The table records hundreds of thousands of distinct CDR3 sequences, 8.5% to 9% of them present only once. Sequenced here: PBMCs, sampled on the day of the first yellow fever vaccination. These receptors all stem from a man aged 18 to 29 who received the YFV17D yellow fever vaccine.

This clonotype has only a few counts. The rearrangement links TRBV5-1 to TRBJ1-6; D is uncertain. Trimming left V 0 bases short and J 5 bases short, with 6 bases between. Germline CDR1 is SGHRS and CDR2 is YFSETQ. CDR3 size: 14 residues. The CDR3 nucleotides are TGCGCCAGCAGCTTGGGGCAGGATAATTCACCCCTCCACTTT. Its protein is CASSLGQDNSPLHF.

This rearrangement joins TRBV5-1 to TRBJ2-7; TRBD1 agrees at 7 bases. This CDR3 has 14 residues. Trimming cost V 6 bases and J 4 bases; bases outside gene matches: 10. Germline CDR1 is SGHRS and CDR2 is YFSETQ. Here the CDR3 DNA reads TGCGCCAGCACCTTTCGACAGGGTGGGTACGAGCAGTACTTC. This sequence encodes CASTFRQGGYEQYF.

The chain combines TRBV11-2 with TRBJ2-1, with 14 nucleotides matching TRBD2. The germline CDR1 and CDR2 sequences are SGHAT and FQNNGV. Trimming at V came to 3 bases and at J to 6 bases, leaving 7 bases not matched to a gene. The CDR3 spans 17 residues. CDR3 in DNA: TGTGCCAGCAGCTTTAGACTAGCGGGGGGGATTTCCAATGAGCAGTTCTTC. Residues: CASSFRLAGGISNEQFF.

The chain combines TRBV6-1 with TRBJ2-4, with D possibly being TRBD1 or TRBD2 (6 bases each). The CDR3 is 16 amino acids. Trimming pared 0 bases from V and 0 bases from J, leaving 9 bases between. Germline assignment: CDR1 MNHNS and CDR2 SASEGT. CDR3 nucleotides: TGTGCCAGCAGTGAAGCTGGGGGGCTAGCCAAAAACATTCAGTACTTC. Translated: CASSEAGGLAKNIQYF.

This clonotype was observed many times. This chain connects TRBV24-1 to TRBJ2-2; 14 positions match TRBD2. Per the germline V gene, CDR1 is KGHDR and CDR2 is SFDVKD. The V gene end was trimmed by 7 bases and the J gene end by 0 bases; junction bases not matched to a gene: 3. This CDR3 has 17 residues. In DNA form, the CDR3 reads TGTGCCACCAGCGGGACTAGCGGGGGCCCGAACACCGGGGAGCTGTTTTTT. It codes for CATSGTSGGPNTGELFF.

CDR3 DNA sequence: TGTGCCAGCAGCTTTTTGGGAGATAACTACGAGCAGTACTTC. This encodes CASSFLGDNYEQYF. The V gene is TRBV5-4, the J gene TRBJ2-7, with a possible D match to TRBD2 (5 bases). Per the germline V gene, CDR1 is SGHNT and CDR2 is YYREEE (reference sequence). V was shortened by 2 bases and J by 3 bases, with 12 bases between the two germline ends. The CDR3 totals 14 residues.

This clonotype was seen a single time. The genes are TRBV12-3 or TRBV12-4 and TRBJ2-1; 7 bases align to TRBD1. V trimming: 6 bases; J trimming: 2 bases; junction bases outside the gene matches: 7. There are 15 residues in the CDR3. The CDR3 spells CASSQQGTTYNEQFF. CDR3 bases: TGTGCCAGCAGCCAACAGGGGACCACCTACAATGAGCAGTTCTTC.

J is TRBJ1-5 and V is TRBV6-1, with a possible D match to TRBD1 (6 bases). CDR1 is MNHNS, CDR2 SASEGT, per germline. The CDR3 covers 16 residues. Between the trimmed V and J ends, which lost 6 bases and 0 bases, there was a span of 15 bases. CDR3 coding DNA: TGTGCCAGCAGCTTGACAGGAGGCGTTAGCAATCAGCCCCAGCATTTT. It yields the protein CASSLTGGVSNQPQHF.

This clonotype was picked up many times. The chain links TRBV11-2 to TRBJ2-5; D may be TRBD1 or TRBD2 (6 bases each). The CDR3 is made up of 14 amino acids. V was cut by 5 bases and J by 4 bases, with 14 bases left in between. Germline V gene sequence: CDR1 SGHAT, CDR2 FQNNGV. This CDR3 reads CASSAGGGGETQYF. CDR3 DNA: TGTGCCAGCAGCGCCGGTGGAGGGGGAGAGACCCAGTACTTC.

This chain uses TRBV4-1 with TRBJ1-5; possibly TRBD1 for D (6 bases). V was pared by 1 base and J by 7 bases, with 20 bases between. The CDR3 spans 17 residues. Germline-derived CDR1 and CDR2 are MGHRA and YSYEKL. CDR3 bases: TGCGCCAGCAGCCAAGGAGCCCAGGGGAAGGTTAGACAGCCCCAGCATTTT. Protein product: CASSQGAQGKVRQPQHF.

This clonotype was detected many times. The genes are TRBV7-9 and TRBJ2-7; 7 positions agree with TRBD1. V lost 7 bases, J lost 7 bases, and 13 bases stayed unmatched. CDR3 length equals 14 residues. Germline V gene lookup returns CDR1 SEHNR and CDR2 FQNEAQ (reference sequence). The DNA for the CDR3 is TGTGCCAGCACCCGGACAGGTTCCTTGGGAGAGCAGTACGTC. This sequence encodes CASTRTGSLGEQYV.

The chain links TRBV4-2 to TRBJ1-5; no clear D gene. Germline CDR1 and CDR2: LGHNA and YNFKEQ. The CDR3 loop spans 14 amino acids. The V gene lost 0 bases and the J gene lost 3 bases, with 6 bases spanning the gap. The chain's CDR3 is CASSQDGNNQPQHF. The CDR3 coding sequence is TGTGCCAGCAGCCAAGACGGGAACAATCAGCCCCAGCATTTT.

At least ten counts were recorded for this clonotype. The chain carries TRBV6-2 or TRBV6-3 and TRBJ2-6; D unclear. Germline V gene data show CDR1 as MNHEY and CDR2 as SVGEGT. Trimming took off 10 bases at V and 0 bases at J, with 13 bases between the two ends. CDR3 length equals 15 residues. CDR3: CATTMGFSGANVLTF. The CDR3 nucleotides are TGTGCCACCACGATGGGGTTCTCTGGGGCCAACGTCCTGACTTTC.

This clonotype was recorded at least ten times. This chain links TRBV5-1 with TRBJ2-2; 10 positions agree with TRBD2. Germline CDR1 reads SGHRS; CDR2 reads YFSETQ. Trimming at V came to 1 base and at J to 4 bases, leaving 4 bases not matched to a gene. This CDR3 contains 16 residues. CDR3 residues: CASSLLPSGGTGELFF. In DNA, the CDR3 is TGCGCCAGCAGCTTGCTGCCTAGCGGGGGCACCGGGGAGCTGTTTTTT.

V is TRBV6-2 or TRBV6-3 and J is TRBJ2-7; perhaps TRBD1 as D (6 bases). V was pared by 5 bases and J by 3 bases, with 11 bases between. The CDR3 runs to 13 residues. Germline-derived CDR1 and CDR2 are MNHEY and SVGEGT. The CDR3 here is CASSDRFNYEQYF. Written as DNA, the CDR3 is TGTGCCAGCAGTGACAGGTTCAACTACGAGCAGTACTTC.